This TCR beta chain derives from a study of blood T cell repertoires in COVID-19. Study background: Material from acute and convalescent COVID-19 was sourced from the United States, Italy and Spain. From T cells, B-cell-depleted T cells, or PBMCs came the material, which was cDNA or gDNA.

Germline CDR1 and CDR2: MNHNS and SASEGT. This CDR3 comprises 16 residues. Trimming removed 2 bases from V and 7 bases from J; junction bases left unmatched: 12. Per the authors' pipeline: Nucleated cell counts were estimated from reference gene primer amplification. Clones were sequenced by immunoSEQ multiplex PCR, and TCRdb holds only the in-frame ones, with some missing. Clone size and V and J calls were adopted from that table, with D and trimming inferred from the DNA. The sample includes 130,000 or so clones, roughly 81% seen only once; the top ten take 9.5% to 15%. This receptor was obtained from a human donor in a cohort sampled during active COVID-19. The sample was peripheral blood. This sequence joins TRBV6-1 and TRBJ1-2; 8 bases agree with TRBD1. DNA for the CDR3: TGTGCCAGCAGTGAAAACCTTCGGACAGGGAAGTTTGGCTACACCTTC. As protein: CASSENLRTGKFGYTF.